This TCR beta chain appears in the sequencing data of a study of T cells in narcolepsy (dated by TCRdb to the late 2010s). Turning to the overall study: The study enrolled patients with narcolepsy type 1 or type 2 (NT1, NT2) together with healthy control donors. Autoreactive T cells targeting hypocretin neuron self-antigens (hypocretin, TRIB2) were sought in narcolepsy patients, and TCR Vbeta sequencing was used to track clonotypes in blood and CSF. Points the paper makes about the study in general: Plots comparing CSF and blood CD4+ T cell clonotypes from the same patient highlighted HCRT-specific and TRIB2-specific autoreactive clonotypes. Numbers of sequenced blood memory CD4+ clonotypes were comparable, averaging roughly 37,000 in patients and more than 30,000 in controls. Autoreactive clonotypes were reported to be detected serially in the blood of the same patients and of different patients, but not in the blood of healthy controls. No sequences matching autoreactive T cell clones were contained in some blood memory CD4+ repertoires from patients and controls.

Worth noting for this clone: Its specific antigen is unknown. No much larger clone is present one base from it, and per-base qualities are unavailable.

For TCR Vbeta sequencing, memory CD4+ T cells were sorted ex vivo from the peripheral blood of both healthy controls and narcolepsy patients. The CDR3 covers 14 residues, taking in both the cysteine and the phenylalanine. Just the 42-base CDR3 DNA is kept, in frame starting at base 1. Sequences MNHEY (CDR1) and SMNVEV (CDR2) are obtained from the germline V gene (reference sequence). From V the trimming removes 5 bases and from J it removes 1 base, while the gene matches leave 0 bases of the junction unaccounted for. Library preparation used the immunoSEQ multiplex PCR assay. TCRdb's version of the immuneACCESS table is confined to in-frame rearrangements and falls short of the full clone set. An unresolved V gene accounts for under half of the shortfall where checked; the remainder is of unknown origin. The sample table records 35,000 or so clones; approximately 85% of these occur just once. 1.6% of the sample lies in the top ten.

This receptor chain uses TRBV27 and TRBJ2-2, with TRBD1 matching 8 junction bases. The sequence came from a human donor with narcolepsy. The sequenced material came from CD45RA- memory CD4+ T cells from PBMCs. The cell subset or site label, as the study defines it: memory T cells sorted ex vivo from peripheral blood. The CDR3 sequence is CASSGQGNTGELFF. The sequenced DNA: TGTGCCAGCAGTGGACAGGGGAACACCGGGGAGCTGTTTTTT.